The 3 T cell receptor beta chains in this list originate from one sample, sequenced in a study of neoadjuvant anti-PD-1 for oral cavity cancer. The time point: after neoadjuvant nivolumab, at surgical resection. Data came from immunoSEQ multiplex PCR; TCRdb stores just in-frame clones and leaves some out. Counted here are under 7,500 clones, around half occurring once; the ten biggest clones make up over 6%. The sequencing here drew on tumor tissue, taken after nivolumab (anti-PD-1) treatment. Receptor source: a person between 40 and 85 years old with oral cavity squamous cell carcinoma.

The V gene is TRBV19, the J gene TRBJ2-4; no firm D call. The germline gives CDR1 LNHDA, CDR2 SQIVND (reference sequence). CDR3 length: 17 residues. V lost 6 bases and J lost 0, with 18 bases in between. The CDR3 is CASSPDPAGLAKNIQYF. The CDR3, as DNA: TGTGCCAGTAGCCCCGACCCGGCAGGTCTAGCCAAAAACATTCAGTACTTC.

This clone was recorded a few times. The V and J genes are TRBV10-3 and TRBJ1-5, with D possibly matching TRBD1 (6 bases). The germline gives CDR1 ENHRY, CDR2 SYGVKD. The V end was cut by 2 bases, the J end by 6 bases, with 11 bases between. There are 14 residues in the CDR3. The CDR3, as DNA: TGTGCCATCAGTGAGGGGGGGCAGACTCAGCCCCAGCATTTT. Its translation is CAISEGGQTQPQHF.

The V call is TRBV4-1, the J call TRBJ2-2; D may be TRBD2 (5 bases). V was cut by 4 bases and J by 5 bases, with 14 bases left in between. CDR1 is MGHRA and CDR2 is YSYEKL in the germline V gene. CDR3 size: 15 residues. The CDR3 DNA reads TGCGCCAGCAGCCCCGAGGCGACGGGGACCGGGGAGCTGTTTTTT. This codes for CASSPEATGTGELFF.